This entry describes one T cell receptor (beta chain). This specimen comes from a study of blood T cell repertoires in COVID-19. Study-level information: Sites in the United States, Italy and Spain provided acute and convalescent COVID-19 samples.

All enrollees were about 18 to 100 years old and from fewer than 25 US areas. Germline V lookup: CDR1 MNHEY, CDR2 SMNVEV (reference sequence). Trimming left V 3 bases short and J 0 bases short, with 15 bases between. This CDR3 comprises 18 residues. This table comes from immunoSEQ multiplex PCR, and its TCRdb copy is limited to in-frame clones, with some not included. The data hold 250,000 to 300,000 clones, with approximately 83% observed a single time. The material sequenced was PBMCs or T cells enriched from blood (not recorded which). The rearrangement uses TRBV27 and TRBJ2-6; the D gene is possibly TRBD2 (6 bases). The TCR was taken from a woman aged 45 to 65 who had recovered from COVID-19. In DNA, the CDR3 is TGTGCCAGCAGTTTGCGGCTAGCGCGAGACTCTGGGGCCAACGTCCTGACTTTC. Translating it yields CASSLRLARDSGANVLTF. The complete variable domain, with remaining parts taken from reference TRBV27 and TRBJ2-6, reads EAQVTQNPRYLITVTGKKLTVTCSQNMNHEYMSWYRQDPGLGLRQIYYSMNVEVTDKGDVPEGYKVSRKEKRNFPLILESPSPNQTSLYFCASSLRLARDSGANVLTFGAGSRLTVL.